Shown below are 26 T cell receptor beta chains from a single sample sequenced in a study of T cells in Graves' hyperthyroidism and ophthalmopathy. The TCR beta CDR3 regions underwent amplification using RNA transcripts as the source. Initially, a first-round RT-PCR of the TCR CDR3 employed the HTBI primer set. TCRdb used MiXCR to reprocess the multiplex PCR reads, holding one entry per CDR3 protein. The data contain 500,000 to 800,000 distinct CDR3 sequences, roughly 14% of them seen just once; the ten biggest clones take up about an eighth. Sequencing was done on a sample of blood. These receptors originate from a woman aged 45 to 65 with Graves' ophthalmopathy.

A note on this clonotype: A much bigger clone sits one base away, suggesting this may be a read error. Since the CDR3 does not end with the conserved phenylalanine or tryptophan, this likely comes from a read error. This chain connects TRBV5-1 to TRBJ2-2; D is possibly TRBD2 (6 bases). The length of the CDR3 is 14 residues. V lost 4 bases to trimming and J lost 5 bases, with 12 bases between them. Per germline, CDR1 SGHRS and CDR2 YFSETQ. The CDR3 nucleotides read TGCGCCAGCAGCGGTACACTAGCTACCGGGGAGCTGTTTTCT. Translated: CASSGTLATGELFS.

This clonotype was recorded many times. The chain recombines TRBV9 with TRBJ2-2; TRBD2 matches 7 bases. With V trimmed by 0 bases and J by 6 bases, 2 bases remained unmatched. CDR3 length equals 14 residues. The germline V gene encodes CDR1 SGDLS and CDR2 YYNGEE. The CDR3: CASSVGGSPGELFF. For the CDR3, the DNA is TGTGCCAGCAGCGTAGGCGGGAGCCCCGGGGAGCTGTTTTTT. Variable domain in full (rest from reference TRBV9 and TRBJ2-2): DSGVTQTPKHLITATGQRVTLRCSPRSGDLSVYWYQQSLDQGLQFLIQYYNGEERAKGNILERFSAQQFPDLHSELNLSSLELGDSALYFCASSVGGSPGELFFGEGSRLTVL.

This clonotype was seen many times. The V and J genes are TRBV20-1 and TRBJ1-6, with a weak D call TRBD1 (6 bases). The germline CDR1 and CDR2 sequences are DFQATT and SNEGSKA (reference sequence). The CDR3 runs 15 residues. Trimming took 3 bases from V and 8 from J, leaving 17 bases between them. The CDR3 sequence is CSASTRDTNYSPLHF. In nucleotides, the CDR3 is TGCAGTGCTAGCACCCGGGACACCAATTATTCACCCCTCCACTTT.

This clonotype appeared a few times. A much larger clone is a single base away; this may be a read error. J is TRBJ2-5 and V is TRBV20-1; unclear D gene. Germline CDR1 DFQATT, CDR2 SNEGSKA (reference sequence). CDR3 size: 10 residues. This CDR3 reads CSIGQGTQYF. The CDR3 DNA reads as TGCAGTATTGGGCAAGGGACCCAGTACTTC.

This clonotype was counted at least ten times. The rearrangement links TRBV12-3 or TRBV12-4 to TRBJ2-7; the D is unclear. Trimming removed 6 bases at V and 2 bases at J, with 11 bases between. The length of the CDR3 is 13 residues. For the CDR3, the DNA is TGTGCCAGCAGCCCTAGTCAAGCCTACGAGCAGTACTTC. Translated, it gives CASSPSQAYEQYF.

This clonotype was counted at least ten times. The CDR3 here is CAISEYRRGPYNEQFF. DNA for the CDR3: TGTGCCATCAGTGAGTATCGGCGGGGGCCTTACAATGAGCAGTTCTTC. The chain has TRBV10-3 and TRBJ2-1, with D possibly matching TRBD2 (7 bases). This CDR3 contains 16 residues. V lost 1 base and J 4 bases, leaving 14 bases between the germline ends. CDR1 is ENHRY and CDR2 is SYGVKD in the germline V gene.

The chain couples TRBV11-2 to TRBJ1-1, with D perhaps TRBD1 (5 bases). The CDR3 length is 12 residues. The germline V gene encodes CDR1 SGHAT and CDR2 FQNNGV. Trimming stripped 2 bases from V and 11 bases from J, with 12 bases between. The CDR3 nucleotides are TGTGCCAGCAGCTTATTGGGAAGGGACGCTTTCTTT. Amino acids: CASSLLGRDAFF.

This clonotype came up many times. CDR3 nucleotides: TGCAGTGCTAGCCGACAGCAAAATCAGCCCCAGCATTTT. Translation: CSASRQQNQPQHF. This sequence joins TRBV20-1 and TRBJ1-5; D may be TRBD1 (5 bases). Germline V lookup: CDR1 DFQATT, CDR2 SNEGSKA (reference sequence). Deletions cut 3 bases from V and 4 bases from J, with 10 bases between. CDR3 length: 13 amino acids.

This clonotype occurred many times. This chain joins TRBV14 and TRBJ2-7, with no clear D. Looked up from germline, CDR1 is SGHDN and CDR2 is FVKESK. The CDR3 extends over 14 amino acids. Trimming pared 5 bases from V and 4 bases from J, leaving 15 bases between. This CDR3 is CASSVLKRRYEQYF. For the CDR3, the DNA is TGTGCCAGCAGCGTTTTGAAAAGAAGATACGAGCAGTACTTC. Combining the CDR3 with reference TRBV14 and TRBJ2-7 gives the whole variable domain EAGVTQFPSHSVIEKGQTVTLRCDPISGHDNLYWYRRVMGKEIKFLLHFVKESKQDESGMPNNRFLAERTGGTYSTLKVQPAELEDSGVYFCASSVLKRRYEQYFGPGTRLTVT.

This clonotype was recorded many times. The V gene is TRBV7-8, the J gene TRBJ1-2, with a weak D call TRBD1 (5 bases). CDR3 length: 15 amino acids. V was trimmed by 5 bases and J by 5 bases, leaving 18 bases between them. Germline CDR1 is SGHVS and CDR2 is FQNEAQ. Here the CDR3 DNA reads TGTGCCAGCAGCCCCGGTGGAGGGGCGGATTATGGCTACACCTTC. This gives the protein CASSPGGGADYGYTF.

This clonotype was seen a few times. The chain uses TRBV24-1 and TRBJ2-1, with TRBD1 matching 9 bases. J gave up 6 bases and V 7 bases, and 9 bases lay outside the gene matches. Germline-derived CDR1 and CDR2 are KGHDR and SFDVKD. The CDR3 totals 15 residues. CDR3 sequence: CATSQTGGMTNEQFF. The CDR3 nucleotides read TGTGCCACCAGCCAAACAGGGGGCATGACCAATGAGCAGTTCTTC.

This clonotype has at least ten counts. The V and J genes are TRBV6-2 or TRBV6-3 and TRBJ2-3, with TRBD2 matching 7 bases. Germline V gives CDR1 MNHEY, CDR2 SVGEGT. The CDR3 runs to 15 residues. V gave up 2 bases and J gave up 5 bases; unmatched junction bases: 7. This chain's CDR3 is CASSYAGAGEDTQYF. The CDR3 DNA reads TGTGCCAGCAGTTACGCGGGAGCGGGTGAAGATACGCAGTATTTT.

The table lists this clonotype with a few counts. This chain joins TRBV18 and TRBJ2-3; 10 nucleotides match TRBD1. This CDR3 has 17 amino acids. Germline CDR1 reads KGHSH; CDR2 reads LQKENI. V dropped 1 base and J dropped 5; count of bases not matched to a gene: 9. In DNA form, the CDR3 reads TGTGCCAGCTCACCACGCCGGGGACAGGGGAATCGAGATACGCAGTATTTT. Protein: CASSPRRGQGNRDTQYF. The variable domain in full, with the rest retrieved from reference TRBV18 and TRBJ2-3, is NAGVMQNPRHLVRRRGQEARLRCSPMKGHSHVYWYRQLPEEGLKFMVYLQKENIIDESGMPKERFSAEFPKEGPSILRIQQVVRGDSAAYFCASSPRRGQGNRDTQYFGPGTRLTVL.

In its sample, this clonotype was seen many times. The rearrangement uses TRBV7-2 and TRBJ1-1, with 10 bases fitting TRBD1. The CDR3 runs 14 residues. V shed 6 bases, J shed 6 bases, and the junction held 7 bases outside the gene matches. Per germline, CDR1 SGHTA and CDR2 FQGNSA. The CDR3 here is CASRQSGTGAEAFF. The CDR3 DNA reads TGTGCCAGCAGACAATCCGGGACAGGGGCTGAAGCTTTCTTT.

This clonotype was detected a few times. The chain links TRBV28 to TRBJ2-3; 7 bases match TRBD2. The CDR3 is 14 residues long. The trim removed 3 bases at V and 9 bases at J, leaving 9 bases unmatched. Germline CDR1 and CDR2: MDHEN and SYDVKM. CDR3: CASSLGPPGGTQYF. The CDR3 coding sequence is TGTGCCAGCAGTTTGGGACCCCCGGGGGGAACGCAGTATTTT.

This clonotype has at least ten counts. The rearrangement uses TRBV28 and TRBJ2-7; no firm D call. The CDR3 runs to 12 residues. V was clipped by 8 bases and J by 3 bases, with 11 bases between them. Germline V gene lookup returns CDR1 MDHEN and CDR2 SYDVKM. CDR3 DNA: TGTGCCAGCTCTCAAGGCAACTACGAGCAGTACTTC. Its protein product is CASSQGNYEQYF. The full variable domain, completed using reference TRBV28 and TRBJ2-7, is DVKVTQSSRYLVKRTGEKVFLECVQDMDHENMFWYRQDPGLGLRLIYFSYDVKMKEKGDIPEGYSVSREKKERFSLILESASTNQTSMYLCASSQGNYEQYFGPGTRLTVT.

In this sample, this clonotype turned up many times. The chain has TRBV28 and TRBJ2-7, with a tentative D call TRBD2 (6 bases). Trimming removed 6 bases from V and 4 bases from J, with 10 bases in between. This CDR3 comprises 12 residues. CDR1 is MDHEN and CDR2 is SYDVKM in the germline V gene. Written as DNA, the CDR3 is TGTGCCAGCAGGATGGGACTTTACGAGCAGTACTTC. It specifies CASRMGLYEQYF.

This clonotype has at least ten counts. The gene calls are TRBV11-1 and TRBJ2-3, with a tentative D call TRBD2 (5 bases). The CDR3 covers 12 residues. Germline values: CDR1 SGHAT, CDR2 FQDESV (reference sequence). Deletions cut 5 bases from V and 7 bases from J, with 10 bases between. CDR3 amino acids: CASSPRLNTQYF. For the CDR3, the DNA is TGTGCCAGCAGCCCGCGACTAAATACGCAGTATTTT.

A remark on this clonotype: A much larger clone differs by one base, so this may be a read error. This chain uses TRBV4-2 with TRBJ1-6; no clear D gene. This CDR3 has 13 residues. CDR1 and CDR2 (germline): LGHNA, YNFKEQ. CDR3 DNA sequence: TGTACCAGCAGCCAAGAAATGGGTCAGGCCCTCCACTTT. Translation: CTSSQEMGQALHF.

This clonotype occurred many times. CDR3 residues: CASSWDRVLETQYF. The CDR3 bases are TGTGCCAGCAGCTGGGACAGGGTTTTGGAGACCCAGTACTTC. V is TRBV7-2 and J is TRBJ2-5, with 9 bases matching TRBD1. Germline CDR1 and CDR2: SGHTA and FQGNSA. CDR3 length: 14 amino acids. The J segment lost 5 bases and the V segment lost 4 bases, leaving 5 bases of the junction unmatched.

This clonotype was observed at least ten times. The chain employs TRBV7-8 and TRBJ2-7; no clear D. The CDR3 sequence is 15 residues long. The ends were cut back, 5 bases at V and 0 bases at J, with 14 bases in the middle. Per germline, CDR1 SGHVS and CDR2 FQNEAQ. Here the CDR3 reads CASSTPEQLSYEQYF. The CDR3 bases are TGTGCCAGCAGCACGCCGGAACAGCTCTCCTACGAGCAGTACTTC.

This clonotype was picked up many times. V and J are TRBV29-1 and TRBJ1-1; 7 nucleotides match TRBD1. The germline V gene encodes CDR1 SQVTM and CDR2 ANQGSEA. This CDR3 spans 14 amino acids. V dropped 1 base and J dropped 6; count of bases not matched to a gene: 8. CDR3 in DNA: TGCAGCGTTGAAGGTAAAGGGGGCTACCCTGAAGCTTTCTTT. It encodes CSVEGKGGYPEAFF.

This clonotype has only a few counts. This sequence joins TRBV4-3 and TRBJ2-1, with a weak D call TRBD2 (5 bases). Germline CDR1 LGHNA, CDR2 YSLEER. Between the trimmed V and J ends, which lost 1 base and 1 base, there was a span of 17 bases. The length of the CDR3 is 18 residues. The CDR3 loop reads CASSQGLPGSFSYNEQFF. DNA for the CDR3: TGCGCCAGCAGCCAAGGGCTGCCGGGGAGTTTTTCCTACAATGAGCAGTTCTTC.

In its sample, this clonotype was seen many times. The chain has TRBV20-1 and TRBJ2-7, with no clear D. CDR3 length: 10 amino acids. V was shortened by 6 bases and J by 4 bases, with 7 bases between the two germline ends. Germline values: CDR1 DFQATT, CDR2 SNEGSKA (reference sequence). Here the CDR3 DNA reads TGCAGTGCACTCGATTACGAGCAGTACTTC. Its protein product is CSALDYEQYF.

This clonotype was counted many times. V and J are TRBV3-1 and TRBJ1-1; D is ambiguous. V was pared by 1 base and J by 7 bases, with 10 bases between. Germline CDR1 LGHDT, CDR2 YNNKEL (reference sequence). The CDR3 spans 13 residues. CDR3: CASSQGGLVEAFF. CDR3 in DNA: TGTGCCAGCAGCCAAGGTGGATTGGTTGAAGCTTTCTTT.

V usage is TRBV19 and J usage is TRBJ2-1; TRBD2 agrees at 8 bases. Losses at the gene ends were 4 bases for V and 7 bases for J; bases not matched to a gene: 15. CDR3 length: 17 amino acids. Germline CDR1 is LNHDA and CDR2 is SQIVND (reference sequence). CDR3 loop: CASSTRRISGRGNEQFF. The CDR3 coding sequence is TGTGCCAGTAGTACCCGACGGATAAGCGGGAGAGGGAATGAGCAGTTCTTC. Full variable domain (rest looked up from reference TRBV19 and TRBJ2-1): DGGITQSPKYLFRKEGQNVTLSCEQNLNHDAMYWYRQDPGQGLRLIYYSQIVNDFQKGDIAEGYSVSREKKESFPLTVTSAQKNPTAFYLCASSTRRISGRGNEQFFGPGTRLTVL.